The 4 T cell receptor beta chains presented below share a single source sample, sequenced in a study of T cells in women clearing cervical HPV infection. The method was immunoSEQ multiplex PCR; TCRdb's version includes in-frame clones alone and lacks a portion of them. This table holds about 27,000 clones. Sequences were obtained from blood buffy coat. Receptors originate from a woman aged 18 to 75 with a cervical HPV16 infection that either progressed to CIN3+ or cleared (not recorded which).

A remark on this clone: The read is 3 residues too short to cover the CDR3 end, so that end is filled in from the germline J gene. The genes are TRBV2 and TRBJ2-7, with a weak D call TRBD2 (6 bases). CDR1 and CDR2 from the germline V gene are SNHLY and FYNNEI. This CDR3 contains 14 residues. Trimming shortened V by 5 bases and J by 6 bases, and 17 bases separated the two germline ends. Partial CDR3 DNA: TGTGCCAGCAGTCGGGACTGGCAAGCTACCGAG. Translation gives CASSRDWQATE. The full CDR3 sequence reads CASSRDWQATEQYF.

In regard to this clone: The read terminates 3 residues ahead of where the CDR3 ends, so the germline J gene completes it. V usage is TRBV19 and J usage is TRBJ1-6; D is unresolved. Germline CDR1 and CDR2: LNHDA and SQIVND (reference sequence). This CDR3 spans 15 amino acids. V was clipped by 5 bases and J by 0 bases, with 8 bases between them. The CDR3 region is CASSAGSSYNSPLHF. The DNA read from the CDR3 is TGTGCCAGTAGTGCGGGGAGCTCCTATAATTCACCC.

For this clone: The read terminates 3 residues ahead of where the CDR3 ends, so the germline J gene completes it. The chain employs TRBV23-1 and TRBJ2-3; D remains unclear. TRBV23-1 is noted as an ORF with a role that remains uncertain. Deletions cut 8 bases from V and 3 bases from J, with 9 bases between. The CDR3 length is 12 residues. CDR3 amino acids: CASGQLTDTQYF. CDR3 bases read: TGCGCCAGCGGGCAGCTGACAGATACG.

Concerning this clone: The read halts 3 residues ahead of the CDR3 end, with the missing end drawn from the germline J gene. This chain uses TRBV28 with TRBJ2-5, with TRBD1 as a possible D gene (6 bases). The V gene lost 9 bases and the J gene lost 0 bases, with 14 bases spanning the gap. The germline gives CDR1 MDHEN, CDR2 SYDVKM. This CDR3 is built from 14 residues. CDR3 DNA, as far as it was read: TGTGCCAGTAGGAGAGGACAGAACCAAGAGACC. Protein sequence: CASRRGQNQET. The entire CDR3 is CASRRGQNQETQYF.